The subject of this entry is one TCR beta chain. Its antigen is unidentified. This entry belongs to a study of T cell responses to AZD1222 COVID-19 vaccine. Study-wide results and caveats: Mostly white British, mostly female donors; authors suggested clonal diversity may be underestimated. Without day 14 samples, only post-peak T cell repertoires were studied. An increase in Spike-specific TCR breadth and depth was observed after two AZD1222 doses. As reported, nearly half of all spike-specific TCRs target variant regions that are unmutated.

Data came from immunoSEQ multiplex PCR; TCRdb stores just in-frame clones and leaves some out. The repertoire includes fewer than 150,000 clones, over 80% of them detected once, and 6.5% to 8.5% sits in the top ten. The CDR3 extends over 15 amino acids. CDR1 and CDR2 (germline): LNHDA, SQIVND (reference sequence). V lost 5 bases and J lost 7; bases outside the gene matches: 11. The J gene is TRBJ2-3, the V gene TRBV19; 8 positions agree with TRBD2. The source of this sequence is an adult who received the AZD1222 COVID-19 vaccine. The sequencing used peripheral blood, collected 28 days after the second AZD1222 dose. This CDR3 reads CASSPQTSGLNTQYF. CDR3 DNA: TGTGCCAGTAGTCCTCAAACTAGCGGATTAAATACGCAGTATTTT.